The 30 T cell receptor beta chains in this list originate from one sample, sequenced in a study of beta chain features in type 1 diabetes. Expressed TCRB transcripts were sequenced, since all the RNA that had been isolated was reverse transcribed. Profiling relied on immunoSEQ multiplex PCR, and the TCRdb table lists in-frame clones only, not all of them. Among more than 30,000 clones listed, 50% to 75% were seen once. The sequenced material came from Tregs from blood. Every receptor here comes from a woman aged 25 to 39 in good health.

The rearrangement uses TRBV4-3 and TRBJ2-1; 7 positions match TRBD2. The V and J ends lost 0 bases and 10 bases, in that order; junction bases with no gene match: 15. Germline CDR1 LGHNA, CDR2 YSLEER. The CDR3 is 17 residues long. The DNA of the CDR3 is TGCGCCAGCAGCCAAGATCGGATGGGGGGGAATGTTAGGGAGCAGTTCTTC. Its translation is CASSQDRMGGNVREQFF.

The chain employs TRBV27 and TRBJ2-7; TRBD2 matches at 16 bases. V shed 3 bases and J 7 bases; nucleotides not matched to a gene: 3. Germline V CDR1 and CDR2: MNHEY, SMNVEV (reference sequence). The CDR3 covers 15 residues. CDR3 sequence: CASSLGLAGGREQYF. The CDR3 coding sequence is TGTGCCAGCAGTTTGGGACTAGCGGGAGGGCGGGAGCAGTACTTC.

The rearrangement uses TRBV7-2 and TRBJ2-7, with D possibly being TRBD1 (6 bases). Germline assignment: CDR1 SGHTA and CDR2 FQGNSA. The CDR3 totals 15 residues. V shed 1 base and J shed 6 bases, with 16 bases lying between them. DNA of the CDR3: TGTGCCAGCAGCTTAGTAATGGACAGTCTCACCGAGCAGTACTTC. Protein product: CASSLVMDSLTEQYF.

The chain is built from TRBV9 and TRBJ1-3, with 9 positions matching TRBD1. V lost 3 bases and J lost 4; bases outside the gene matches: 5. CDR3 length: 15 residues. CDR1 SGDLS and CDR2 YYNGEE come from the germline V gene. The CDR3 loop reads CASSAWTGEGNTIYF. CDR3 nucleotides: TGTGCCAGCAGCGCTTGGACAGGGGAAGGAAACACCATATATTTT.

This chain joins TRBV28 and TRBJ2-1; 12 bases are a match to TRBD2. With 6 bases clipped from V and 3 bases from J, the junction kept 6 bases outside the gene matches. In germline, CDR1 is MDHEN, CDR2 SYDVKM. This CDR3 has 16 residues. CDR3 nucleotide sequence: TGTGCCAGCAGATACCCGGGACTAGCGGGCTACAATGAGCAGTTCTTC. Translating it yields CASRYPGLAGYNEQFF.

The chain employs TRBV9 and TRBJ2-1; no clear D. Germline lookup yields CDR1 SGDLS and CDR2 YYNGEE. V lost 0 bases and J lost 0, with 7 bases in between. This CDR3 is 15 amino acids long. Here the CDR3 DNA reads TGTGCCAGCAGCGTAGCTTACTACTCCTACAATGAGCAGTTCTTC. This codes for CASSVAYYSYNEQFF.

The rearrangement uses TRBV7-2 and TRBJ1-1; D unresolved. Germline lookup yields CDR1 SGHTA and CDR2 FQGNSA. V gave up 5 bases and J gave up 5 bases, with 12 bases separating them. The CDR3 has 13 residues. CDR3 protein: CASSPQVRTEAFF. DNA for the CDR3: TGTGCCAGCAGCCCGCAGGTTAGAACTGAAGCTTTCTTT.

V is TRBV7-9 and J is TRBJ2-3; TRBD2 aligns across 8 bases. J lost 4 bases, V lost 3 bases, and 6 bases had no gene match. CDR3 size: 15 residues. Germline V gene sequence: CDR1 SEHNR, CDR2 FQNEAQ (reference sequence). CDR3 nucleotides: TGTGCCAGCAGCTTCGGCCTAGCGGGTCCAGATACGCAGTATTTT. As protein: CASSFGLAGPDTQYF. Full variable domain (rest looked up from reference TRBV7-9 and TRBJ2-3): DTGVSQNPRHKITKRGQNVTFRCDPISEHNRLYWYRQTLGQGPEFLTYFQNEAQLEKSRLLSDRFSAERPKGSFSTLEIQRTEQGDSAMYLCASSFGLAGPDTQYFGPGTRLTVL.

This chain links TRBV7-2 with TRBJ2-3, with 8 nucleotides matching TRBD2. With V trimmed by 3 bases and J by 2 bases, 4 bases remained unmatched. Per the germline V gene, CDR1 is SGHTA and CDR2 is FQGNSA. This CDR3 is built from 15 residues. The CDR3 sequence is CASSFGLAFTDTQYF. DNA of the CDR3: TGTGCCAGCAGCTTCGGACTAGCATTCACAGATACGCAGTATTTT.

The rearrangement joins TRBV5-4 to TRBJ2-2, with D perhaps matching TRBD2 (5 bases). This CDR3 comprises 16 residues. The ends were cut back, 0 bases at V and 7 bases at J, with 16 bases in the middle. Germline CDR1 SGHNT, CDR2 YYREEE (reference sequence). CDR3 in amino acids: CASSLGSTGSDGELFF. The CDR3 DNA sequence: TGTGCCAGCAGCTTGGGGTCCACGGGAAGCGACGGGGAGCTGTTTTTT.

The chain recombines TRBV19 with TRBJ1-1; weak D call: TRBD1 (6 bases). CDR3 size: 16 residues. Germline V gives CDR1 LNHDA, CDR2 SQIVND (reference sequence). V was cut by 7 bases and J by 1 base, with 19 bases left in between. The CDR3: CASTKEGGRGNTEAFF. In DNA form, the CDR3 reads TGTGCCAGTACCAAAGAGGGGGGGAGAGGGAACACTGAAGCTTTCTTT.

This chain joins TRBV19 and TRBJ1-2; 9 nucleotides match TRBD1. The junction had 2 bases not matched to a gene; V was cut back by 8 bases and J by 10 bases. This CDR3 spans 10 amino acids. Looked up from germline, CDR1 is LNHDA and CDR2 is SQIVND (reference sequence). In DNA form, the CDR3 reads TGTGCCAGTGGGGACAGGGTCTACACCTTC. Its protein product is CASGDRVYTF.

The rearrangement links TRBV7-2 to TRBJ2-3, with TRBD2 matching over 7 bases. Trimming cost V 5 bases and J 4 bases; bases outside gene matches: 6. Germline values: CDR1 SGHTA, CDR2 FQGNSA. CDR3 length: 14 amino acids. The CDR3 reads CASSAGLVPDTQYF. The CDR3 coding sequence is TGTGCCAGCAGCGCCGGACTAGTCCCAGATACGCAGTATTTT.

V usage is TRBV7-9 and J usage is TRBJ2-1; 8 positions agree with TRBD2. Looked up from germline, CDR1 is SEHNR and CDR2 is FQNEAQ (reference sequence). This CDR3 spans 15 amino acids. Trimming removed 1 base from V and 4 bases from J; junction bases left unmatched: 3. CDR3 nucleotide sequence: TGTGCCAGCAGCTTAGAACTAGCGGAGTACAATGAGCAGTTCTTC. Residues: CASSLELAEYNEQFF.

A word on this clone: Different DNA sequences within this sample yield the same CDR3. The rearrangement links TRBV5-1 to TRBJ2-7, with TRBD2 identical over 8 bases. The germline V gene encodes CDR1 SGHRS and CDR2 YFSETQ. The ends lost 0 bases at V and 4 bases at J; junction bases unmatched: 3. The CDR3 sequence is 14 residues long. DNA of the CDR3: TGCGCCAGCAGCTTGGTAGGCGGGGGGTACGAGCAGTACTTC. Its protein is CASSLVGGGYEQYF.

The V gene is TRBV11-2, the J gene TRBJ2-7; 8 nucleotides line up with TRBD2. The germline gives CDR1 SGHAT, CDR2 FQNNGV. The CDR3 runs 15 residues. V lost 2 bases to trimming and J lost 5 bases; unmatched junction nucleotides: 8. The CDR3 sequence: CASSLTGGRYHEQYF. Written as DNA, the CDR3 is TGTGCCAGCAGCTTAACAGGCGGGAGGTACCACGAGCAGTACTTC.

This clone was counted between two and nine times. The chain uses TRBV18 and TRBJ2-1; the match to TRBD2 covers 12 bases. The CDR3 is 16 amino acids. Germline CDR1 and CDR2: KGHSH and LQKENI. V lost 0 bases to trimming and J lost 6 bases; unmatched junction nucleotides: 3. The chain's CDR3 is CASSPPASGRVNEQFF. The CDR3 nucleotides read TGTGCCAGCTCACCACCGGCTAGCGGGAGGGTCAATGAGCAGTTCTTC.

This clone was detected only once. V is TRBV28 and J is TRBJ2-1, with TRBD1 as a possible D gene (6 bases). Trimming took 6 bases from V and 7 from J, leaving 13 bases between them. Germline V gives CDR1 MDHEN, CDR2 SYDVKM. This CDR3 is 13 amino acids long. In DNA, the CDR3 is TGTGCCAGCAGCAGCCCCGGGACAAATGAGCAGTTCTTC. It yields the protein CASSSPGTNEQFF.

The chain combines TRBV27 with TRBJ1-5, with TRBD1 matching over 8 bases. This CDR3 region has 14 residues. V was pared by 6 bases and J by 4 bases, with 5 bases of the junction left unmatched. In germline, CDR1 is MNHEY, CDR2 SMNVEV (reference sequence). The CDR3 region is CASRGTGGNQPQHF. The CDR3 DNA is TGTGCCAGCAGGGGTACAGGGGGGAATCAGCCCCAGCATTTT.

This chain connects TRBV5-4 to TRBJ2-1, with TRBD2 as a possible D gene (5 bases). This CDR3 comprises 14 residues. Germline V gene sequence: CDR1 SGHNT, CDR2 YYREEE (reference sequence). V was clipped by 4 bases and J by 0 bases, with 8 bases between them. The CDR3 nucleotides are TGTGCCAGCAGCGTCGGGAACTCCTACAATGAGCAGTTCTTC. Translated: CASSVGNSYNEQFF.

This clone was observed once. The chain has TRBV2 and TRBJ2-1, with D perhaps TRBD1 (6 bases). CDR3 length: 13 residues. Trimming left V 6 bases short and J 8 bases short, with 14 bases between. CDR1 SNHLY and CDR2 FYNNEI come from the germline V gene. CDR3 sequence (DNA): TGTGCCAGCAGGGACAGAGGGATAGATGAGCAGTTCTTC. It translates to CASRDRGIDEQFF.

Note on this clone: The same CDR3 can be traced to other DNA sequences in this sample. The chain combines TRBV7-2 with TRBJ2-1; 11 positions agree with TRBD2. CDR1 and CDR2 from the germline V gene are SGHTA and FQGNSA. The J segment lost 10 bases and the V segment lost 5 bases, leaving 4 bases of the junction unmatched. CDR3 length: 13 residues. CDR3 sequence: CASSPGLAVEQFF. The CDR3 DNA reads as TGTGCCAGCAGCCCGGGACTAGCGGTAGAGCAGTTCTTC.

This chain joins TRBV28 and TRBJ2-1, with a possible D match to TRBD2 (6 bases). The germline gives CDR1 MDHEN, CDR2 SYDVKM. CDR3 length equals 12 residues. V dropped 8 bases and J dropped 6 bases, with 11 bases sitting between them. The CDR3 region has the DNA TGTGCCAGCTGTAGCGGATTCAATGAGCAGTTCTTC. It is translated as CASCSGFNEQFF.

The rearrangement links TRBV6-5 to TRBJ2-3, with TRBD2 as a possible D gene (5 bases). The CDR3 runs 13 residues. V lost 9 bases and J lost 6, with 16 bases in between. Per the germline V gene, CDR1 is MNHEY and CDR2 is SVGAGI. The CDR3 sequence is CASSGLPWDTQYF. The CDR3 DNA is TGTGCCAGTTCAGGACTGCCCTGGGATACGCAGTATTTT.

The chain uses TRBV29-1 and TRBJ2-7; D is uncertain. Germline V gene data show CDR1 as SQVTM and CDR2 as ANQGSEA. Trimming took 5 bases from V and 0 from J, leaving 11 bases between them. This CDR3 has 13 residues. The DNA for the CDR3 is TGCAGCGTTATTGGCTCCTCCTCCTACGAGCAGTACTTC. Encoded protein: CSVIGSSSYEQYF.

The chain combines TRBV29-1 with TRBJ2-3; TRBD1 aligns across 8 bases. Germline-derived CDR1 and CDR2 are SQVTM and ANQGSEA. The CDR3 extends over 11 amino acids. Trimming at V came to 7 bases and at J to 5 bases, leaving 2 bases not matched to a gene. The DNA for the CDR3 is TGCAGCGCCGACAGGGGAGATACGCAGTATTTT. Translating gives CSADRGDTQYF.

This chain connects TRBV7-9 to TRBJ2-1; 12 bases are shared with TRBD2. From germline, CDR1 is SEHNR and CDR2 FQNEAQ (reference sequence). J gave up 5 bases and V 7 bases, and 9 bases lay outside the gene matches. The CDR3 covers 16 residues. The CDR3 DNA follows: TGTGCCAGCACCCCCCCCGGACTAGCGGGAAACAATGAGCAGTTCTTC. It encodes CASTPPGLAGNNEQFF.

In DNA, the CDR3 is TGTGCCAGCTCACAAGTGGCAGCGAGCTCCTACGAGCAGTACTTC. Translated: CASSQVAASSYEQYF. The gene calls are TRBV18 and TRBJ2-7; D unclear. From germline, CDR1 is KGHSH and CDR2 LQKENI. The length of the CDR3 is 15 residues. Trimming stripped 4 bases from V and 0 bases from J, with 13 bases between.

This clone was observed a single time. The chain recombines TRBV2 with TRBJ1-5; 9 bases align to TRBD1. With V trimmed by 5 bases and J by 1 base, 6 bases remained unmatched. The germline V gene encodes CDR1 SNHLY and CDR2 FYNNEI. The length of the CDR3 is 16 residues. CDR3 in amino acids: CASSMSGTGSNQPQHF. The CDR3 DNA reads TGTGCCAGCAGTATGTCCGGGACAGGGAGCAATCAGCCCCAGCATTTT.

This rearrangement joins TRBV5-1 to TRBJ2-1; 8 positions agree with TRBD2. The CDR3 has 15 amino acids. After removal of 0 bases from V and 6 bases from J, the junction contained 5 bases not matched to a gene. CDR1 and CDR2 (germline): SGHRS, YFSETQ. DNA for the CDR3: TGCGCCAGCAGCTTGGGGGTAGCGGGGCCCAATGAGCAGTTCTTC. Encoded protein: CASSLGVAGPNEQFF.